This T cell receptor (beta chain) was documented in a study of blood T cells in healthy people across ages. Next came a second PCR, run for roughly 6 to 11 cycles, which used a sample-barcoded 5' primer along with a J-beta primer mix. One entry per CDR3 protein results from TCRdb running MiXCR on the 5' RACE reads. The sample holds 710,000 or so distinct CDR3 sequences, approximately 30% seen once. This clonotype has a handful of counts. The antigen remains unidentified. Germline CDR1 and CDR2: SGHRS and YFSETQ. This CDR3 has 16 amino acids. With V trimmed by 0 bases and J by 5 bases, 6 bases remained unmatched. The donors, aged 6 to 90, were healthy Caucasians from Russia. General study points: The CMV status of each donor remained undetermined, and this could have confounded shifts in expanded clonotypes. Diversity estimates from one million T cells were considered underestimates.

The sequenced sample consisted of blood. This chain joins TRBV5-1 and TRBJ1-2; 11 bases line up with TRBD1. The receptor was derived from a woman aged 80 or over in good health. The CDR3 is CASSLEGQGVRYGYTF. The CDR3 nucleotides read TGCGCCAGCAGCTTGGAGGGACAGGGGGTCCGGTATGGCTACACCTTC.